These 24 T cell receptor beta chains were all obtained from the same sample, sequenced in a study of cytomegalovirus exposure and HLA in healthy donors. The PCR contained 60 Vbeta and 13 Jbeta primers. Using immunoSEQ multiplex PCR, the repertoire was profiled, and TCRdb retains in-frame clones only, with some absent. The sample lists roughly 160,000 clones, 65% to 80% occurring once. The sample taken for sequencing was PBMCs. The receptors derive from a woman in her 50s in good health and CMV-seropositive.

In its sample, this clone was seen a few times. The V and J genes are TRBV5-4 and TRBJ2-7, with a possible D match to TRBD1 (6 bases). Per germline, CDR1 SGHNT and CDR2 YYREEE (reference sequence). CDR3 length equals 16 residues. V shed 0 bases and J shed 4 bases, with 17 bases lying between them. The CDR3 DNA sequence: TGTGCCAGCAGCTTGGCCAAACAGGGTCTGGGGTACGAGCAGTACTTC. Residues: CASSLAKQGLGYEQYF.

V is TRBV6-5 and J is TRBJ2-4, with 7 bases fitting TRBD1. With 7 bases clipped from V and 6 bases from J, the junction kept 6 bases outside the gene matches. Germline CDR1 reads MNHEY; CDR2 reads SVGAGI. The CDR3 sequence is 13 residues long. The chain's CDR3 is CASTSGGANIQYF. The CDR3 nucleotides are TGTGCCAGCACCTCAGGGGGAGCAAACATTCAGTACTTC.

The rearrangement links TRBV7-9 to TRBJ2-7; TRBD1 aligns across 9 bases. Trimming removed 5 bases from V and 3 bases from J; junction bases left unmatched: 14. CDR3 length: 17 amino acids. CDR1 SEHNR and CDR2 FQNEAQ come from the germline V gene (reference sequence). The CDR3 here is CASSDVLTGTGIYEQYF. The CDR3 DNA reads as TGTGCCAGCAGCGACGTGTTGACCGGGACAGGGATCTACGAGCAGTACTTC.

This chain connects TRBV30 to TRBJ2-7; D is possibly TRBD2 (7 bases). Germline V gene data show CDR1 as GTSNPN and CDR2 as SVGIG (reference sequence). The CDR3 totals 15 residues. V was cut by 3 bases and J by 2 bases, with 17 bases left in between. The chain's CDR3 is CAWRPLGGATYEQYF. CDR3 coding DNA: TGTGCCTGGAGGCCATTAGGGGGGGCTACCTACGAGCAGTACTTC.

This clone was observed once. This chain uses TRBV6-5 with TRBJ2-2, with 10 bases fitting TRBD1. CDR1 and CDR2 from the germline V gene are MNHEY and SVGAGI. V was pared by 6 bases and J by 6 bases, with 7 bases of the junction left unmatched. The CDR3 loop spans 15 amino acids. The CDR3 reads CASRPGQGIPGELFF. The CDR3 nucleotides are TGTGCCAGCAGACCGGGACAGGGGATCCCCGGGGAGCTGTTTTTT.

The gene calls are TRBV27 and TRBJ1-4; D is possibly TRBD1 (5 bases). The CDR3 has 12 residues. The V and J ends lost 2 bases and 7 bases respectively, with 5 bases between them. Germline CDR1 reads MNHEY; CDR2 reads SMNVEV (reference sequence). The CDR3 nucleotides are TGTGCCAGCAGTTTAAGGGGTGAAAAACTGTTTTTT. The encoded protein is CASSLRGEKLFF. The variable domain in full, with the rest retrieved from reference TRBV27 and TRBJ1-4, is EAQVTQNPRYLITVTGKKLTVTCSQNMNHEYMSWYRQDPGLGLRQIYYSMNVEVTDKGDVPEGYKVSRKEKRNFPLILESPSPNQTSLYFCASSLRGEKLFFGSGTQLSVL.

V and J are TRBV6-5 and TRBJ2-3; 7 positions agree with TRBD1. The CDR3 length is 15 residues. V gave up 5 bases and J gave up 1 base; unmatched junction bases: 6. Germline values: CDR1 MNHEY, CDR2 SVGAGI. CDR3 amino acids: CASSPRQGRTDTQYF. CDR3 DNA sequence: TGTGCCAGCAGTCCTAGACAGGGCCGCACAGATACGCAGTATTTT.

This clone was detected only once. The chain uses TRBV7-8 and TRBJ1-6; 10 bases map to TRBD1. Germline assignment: CDR1 SGHVS and CDR2 FQNEAQ. This CDR3 region has 18 residues. V lost 3 bases to trimming and J lost 8 bases; unmatched junction nucleotides: 13. The CDR3 region has the DNA TGTGCCAGCAGCTTCAGCTCCCCGGGACAGGGGCCTTATTCACCCCTCCACTTT. As protein: CASSFSSPGQGPYSPLHF.

This sequence joins TRBV5-4 and TRBJ1-5, with 11 nucleotides matching TRBD1. There are 17 residues in the CDR3. After removal of 4 bases from V and 3 bases from J, the junction contained 9 bases not matched to a gene. Germline V gene sequence: CDR1 SGHNT, CDR2 YYREEE (reference sequence). For the CDR3, the DNA is TGTGCCAGCAGCCGATTCGGACAGGGGGCCGACAATCAGCCCCAGCATTTT. It codes for CASSRFGQGADNQPQHF.

V usage is TRBV10-3 and J usage is TRBJ2-7, with 7 bases aligning to TRBD1. In germline, CDR1 is ENHRY, CDR2 SYGVKD. J gave up 6 bases and V 0 bases, and 8 bases lay outside the gene matches. The CDR3 has 15 amino acids. CDR3 in DNA: TGTGCCATCAGTGAGTCGGATAGGGGGCCCCGCGAGCAGTACTTC. Its translation: CAISESDRGPREQYF.

The chain joins TRBV6-1 to TRBJ1-2; D is unclear. Germline CDR1 reads MNHNS; CDR2 reads SASEGT. The CDR3 runs 14 residues. The V end was cut by 6 bases, the J end by 4 bases, with 15 bases between. CDR3 in DNA: TGTGCCAGCAGGGGTGGGAGTCGCTCCTATGGCTACACCTTC. It is translated as CASRGGSRSYGYTF.

The rearrangement joins TRBV6-1 to TRBJ1-5; D gene unclear. The CDR3 loop spans 15 amino acids. CDR1 is MNHNS, CDR2 SASEGT, per germline. Trimming pared 1 base from V and 4 bases from J, leaving 11 bases between. The DNA of the CDR3 is TGTGCCAGCAGTGAAGGTTCGGCAGCGAATCAGCCCCAGCATTTT. Translation gives CASSEGSAANQPQHF.

The V and J genes are TRBV5-1 and TRBJ1-3; a possible D gene is TRBD1 (6 bases). The CDR3 sequence is 16 residues long. Trimming left V 0 bases short and J 3 bases short, with 13 bases between. The V gene's germline CDR1 is SGHRS and CDR2 YFSETQ. The CDR3 nucleotides are TGCGCCAGCAGCTTGGCTTCTCAGGGGAGTGGAAACACCATATATTTT. This encodes CASSLASQGSGNTIYF.

This chain connects TRBV30 to TRBJ1-5; 7 bases are a match to TRBD1. Germline V CDR1 and CDR2: GTSNPN, SVGIG (reference sequence). The CDR3 is 13 amino acids. J gave up 5 bases and V 5 bases, and 6 bases lay outside the gene matches. CDR3 nucleotide sequence: TGTGCCTGGGACAGGGACGGGGATCAGCCCCAGCATTTT. Its protein is CAWDRDGDQPQHF.

V is TRBV10-3 and J is TRBJ1-1; tentatively, D is TRBD1 (5 bases). V dropped 3 bases and J dropped 2 bases, with 10 bases sitting between them. The CDR3 is 14 amino acids. Germline values: CDR1 ENHRY, CDR2 SYGVKD. CDR3 sequence (DNA): TGTGCCATCAGTGACCCGACAGTTAACACTGAAGCTTTCTTT. Amino acid sequence: CAISDPTVNTEAFF.

The J gene is TRBJ2-3, the V gene TRBV28; 7 nucleotides line up with TRBD2. The germline gives CDR1 MDHEN, CDR2 SYDVKM. V shed 3 bases, J shed 2 bases, and the junction held 2 bases outside the gene matches. This CDR3 spans 14 amino acids. The CDR3 DNA follows: TGTGCCAGCAGTTTGGGGGGGGACACAGATACGCAGTATTTT. Translated, it gives CASSLGGDTDTQYF.

The genes are TRBV10-3 and TRBJ1-2, with 7 bases identical to TRBD1. Germline V gene data show CDR1 as ENHRY and CDR2 as SYGVKD. The CDR3 sequence is 13 residues long. V lost 4 bases, J lost 7 bases, and 6 bases stayed unmatched. The CDR3 loop is CAISVEGASGYTF. In DNA, the CDR3 is TGTGCCATCAGTGTCGAGGGGGCGAGTGGCTACACCTTC.

V is TRBV15 and J is TRBJ1-1, with 9 bases matching TRBD1. The germline gives CDR1 LNHNV, CDR2 YYDKDF (reference sequence). The CDR3 runs to 16 residues. V trimming: 6 bases; J trimming: 2 bases; junction bases outside the gene matches: 10. CDR3 sequence reads: CATRLTGGPENTEAFF. The CDR3 coding sequence is TGTGCCACCAGGCTTACAGGGGGCCCCGAAAACACTGAAGCTTTCTTT.

The rearrangement links TRBV9 to TRBJ2-1, with 7 bases aligning to TRBD2. CDR1 and CDR2 (germline): SGDLS, YYNGEE. The CDR3 runs 14 residues. V trimming: 4 bases; J trimming: 5 bases; junction bases outside the gene matches: 6. CDR3 bases: TGTGCCAGCAGCCGGAGCGGGAACAACAATGAGCAGTTCTTC. This codes for CASSRSGNNNEQFF.

This clone was seen a few times. This sequence joins TRBV2 and TRBJ2-2; 8 nucleotides agree with TRBD1. In germline, CDR1 is SNHLY, CDR2 FYNNEI. CDR3 length: 15 residues. V lost 4 bases and J lost 6; bases outside the gene matches: 7. As DNA, the CDR3 is TGTGCCAGCAGTGGGGGACAGGTAACTCCCGGGGAGCTGTTTTTT. The encoded protein is CASSGGQVTPGELFF.

The chain employs TRBV2 and TRBJ1-1; 9 bases line up with TRBD1. Germline V gene lookup returns CDR1 SNHLY and CDR2 FYNNEI. The CDR3 has 13 residues. V lost 5 bases to trimming and J lost 4 bases; unmatched junction nucleotides: 2. The DNA for the CDR3 is TGTGCCAGCAGTAGACAGGGGGGCACTGAAGCTTTCTTT. This encodes CASSRQGGTEAFF.

The rearrangement uses TRBV2 and TRBJ1-6, with 8 positions matching TRBD1. There are 15 residues in the CDR3. The trim removed 4 bases at V and 6 bases at J, leaving 5 bases unmatched. From germline, CDR1 is SNHLY and CDR2 FYNNEI. CDR3 coding DNA: TGTGCCAGCAGTGCCCAGGGGGCTAGTAATTCACCCCTCCACTTT. Amino acid sequence: CASSAQGASNSPLHF.

This chain uses TRBV30 with TRBJ1-2, with TRBD1 identical over 7 bases. Per germline, CDR1 GTSNPN and CDR2 SVGIG (reference sequence). J lost 9 bases, V lost 0 bases, and 7 bases had no gene match. This CDR3 contains 13 residues. CDR3 coding DNA: TGTGCCTGGAGTGTAAGGGCAGGGGGTAGCTACACCTTC. As protein: CAWSVRAGGSYTF.

This clone was seen once. The V and J genes are TRBV20-1 and TRBJ1-1; a weak D match, TRBD1 (5 bases). Germline V gene lookup returns CDR1 DFQATT and CDR2 SNEGSKA (reference sequence). CDR3 length: 11 amino acids. With 1 base removed from V and 8 bases from J, the gap between germline ends came to 8 bases. The CDR3 sequence: CSARGPGEAFF. DNA for the CDR3: TGCAGTGCTAGAGGCCCAGGGGAAGCTTTCTTT.